This T cell receptor beta chain was identified in a study of blood T cell repertoires in COVID-19. Study summary: In each case, the material was cDNA or gDNA derived from T cells, B-cell-depleted T cells, or PBMCs.

The length of the CDR3 is 12 residues. Per germline, CDR1 SQVTM and CDR2 ANQGSEA. V lost 6 bases and J lost 5; bases outside the gene matches: 3. Authors' analysis steps: The assay estimated nucleated cells by amplifying reference gene primers. This table comes from immunoSEQ multiplex PCR, and its TCRdb copy is limited to in-frame clones, with some not included. V and J calls and clone size are those listed in that table; D and trimming were worked out from the DNA. The table shows roughly 190,000 clones, with about 86% occurring only once. The receptor comes from a man aged 25-45 years with active or convalescent COVID-19. Sequenced material: peripheral blood. The chain has TRBV29-1 and TRBJ1-1; 10 bases line up with TRBD1. CDR3 sequence (DNA): TGCAGCGTAGGACAGGGGGTGACTGAAGCTTTCTTT. Its protein is CSVGQGVTEAFF.